This T cell receptor (beta chain) is drawn from a study of blood T cells in healthy people across ages. Study details: Capture by template switching was about one barcoded beta molecule per two T cells. Study-wide results and caveats: Compared with aged donors, long-lived donors showed fewer expanded clones, suggesting selection.

Germline assignment: CDR1 DFQATT and CDR2 SNEGSKA (reference sequence). V lost 6 bases and J lost 2, with 16 bases in between. This CDR3 contains 15 residues. Every donor gave 9 to 10 milliliters of peripheral blood. A second PCR, run for 7 to 11 cycles, used a sample-barcoded 5' primer plus a J-beta primer mix. TCRdb analysed the 5' RACE reads with MiXCR anew, one entry per CDR3 protein. The sample has about 1.1 million distinct CDR3 sequences, more than 30% seen once; the top ten hold roughly 13%. With respect to this clonotype: Its antigen is not known.

Sequencing used blood. The chain has TRBV20-1 and TRBJ1-4, with D perhaps TRBD1 (5 bases). The sequence was collected from a man aged 18 to 30 in good health. The CDR3 bases are TGCAGTGCCAAGTCATCGGGGCAGACTAATGAAAAACTGTTTTTT. Encoded protein: CSAKSSGQTNEKLFF.